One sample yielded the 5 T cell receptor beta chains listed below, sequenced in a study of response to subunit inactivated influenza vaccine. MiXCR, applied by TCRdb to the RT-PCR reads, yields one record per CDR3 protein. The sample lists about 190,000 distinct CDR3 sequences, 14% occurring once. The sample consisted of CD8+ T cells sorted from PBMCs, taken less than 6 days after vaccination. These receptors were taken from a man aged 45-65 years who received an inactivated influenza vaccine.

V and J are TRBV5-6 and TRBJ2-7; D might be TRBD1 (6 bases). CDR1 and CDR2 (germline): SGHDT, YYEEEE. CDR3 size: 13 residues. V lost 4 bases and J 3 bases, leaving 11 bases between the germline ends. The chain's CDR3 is CASSTGQNYEQYF. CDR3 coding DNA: TGTGCCAGCAGCACAGGACAGAACTACGAGCAGTACTTC.

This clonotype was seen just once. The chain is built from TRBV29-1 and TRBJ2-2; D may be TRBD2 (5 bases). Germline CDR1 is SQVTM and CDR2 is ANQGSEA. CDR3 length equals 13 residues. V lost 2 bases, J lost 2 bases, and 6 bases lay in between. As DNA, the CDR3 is TGCAGCGTTGAACCGGGAAACACCGGGGAGCTGTTTTTT. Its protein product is CSVEPGNTGELFF.

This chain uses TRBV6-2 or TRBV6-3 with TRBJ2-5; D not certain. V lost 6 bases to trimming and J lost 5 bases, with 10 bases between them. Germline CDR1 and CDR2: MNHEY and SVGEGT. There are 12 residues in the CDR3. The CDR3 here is CASSPAIETQYF. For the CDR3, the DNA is TGTGCCAGCAGCCCCGCGATCGAGACCCAGTACTTC.

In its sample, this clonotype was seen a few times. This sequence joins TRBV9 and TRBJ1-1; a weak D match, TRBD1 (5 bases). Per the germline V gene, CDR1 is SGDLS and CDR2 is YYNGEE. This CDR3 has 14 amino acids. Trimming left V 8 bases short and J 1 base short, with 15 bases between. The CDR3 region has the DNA TGTGCCAGTCCGGGAGGGGTACCGAACACTGAAGCTTTCTTT. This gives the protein CASPGGVPNTEAFF.

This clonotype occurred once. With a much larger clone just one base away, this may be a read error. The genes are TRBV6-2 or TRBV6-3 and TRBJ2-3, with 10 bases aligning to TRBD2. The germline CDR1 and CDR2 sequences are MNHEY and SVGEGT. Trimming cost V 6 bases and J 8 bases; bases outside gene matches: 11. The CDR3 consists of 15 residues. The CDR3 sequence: CASSPSGGAAVTQYF. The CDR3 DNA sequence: TGTGCCAGCAGCCCCAGCGGGGGGGCTGCAGTTACGCAGTATTTT.